Below, 23 T cell receptor beta chains from the same sample are listed, as sequenced in a study of shared clonotypes between healthy human individuals (dated by TCRdb to about 2020). Receptors were amplified or captured by the immunoSEQ multiplex PCR assay. TCRdb stores this immuneACCESS table with in-frame sequences only. Part of the clones is absent; in the studies checked, under half of the shortfall reflects unresolved V genes, and no reason is known for the rest. The table for this sample lists about 1.5 million clones; approximately 98% of them were counted only once. The ten largest make up about 0.4% of the sample. The source material was naive CD4+ T cells sorted from blood. The cell subset or site tag for this specimen amounts to: CD45RA+ positively selected. These receptors were taken from a man aged 25 to 45 in good health.

The chain has TRBV27 and TRBJ1-5; a weak D match, TRBD1 (6 bases). The CDR3 extends over 13 amino acids. Germline CDR1 reads MNHEY; CDR2 reads SMNVEV (reference sequence). The ends were cut back, 6 bases at V and 3 bases at J, with 9 bases in the middle. The CDR3 coding sequence is TGTGCCAGCAGGAACAGGGCCAATCAGCCCCAGCATTTT. Translated: CASRNRANQPQHF.

The chain is built from TRBV7-6 and TRBJ2-7; 8 bases line up with TRBD2. After removal of 0 bases from V and 7 bases from J, the junction contained 11 bases not matched to a gene. The germline V gene encodes CDR1 SGHVS and CDR2 FNYEAQ. The CDR3 length is 16 residues. The CDR3 region has the DNA TGTGCCAGCAGCTTAGCGAGCGGGAGTATTGGGGGAGAGCAGTACTTC. This sequence encodes CASSLASGSIGGEQYF. Full variable domain (remainder filled in from reference TRBV7-6 and TRBJ2-7): GAGVSQSPRYKVTKRGQDVALRCDPISGHVSLYWYRQALGQGPEFLTYFNYEAQQDKSGLPNDRFSAERPEGSISTLTIQRTEQRDSAMYRCASSLASGSIGGEQYFGPGTRLTVT.

V is TRBV27 and J is TRBJ2-5, with 11 bases that match TRBD1. CDR1 and CDR2 (germline): MNHEY, SMNVEV (reference sequence). The length of the CDR3 is 15 residues. The J segment lost 4 bases and the V segment lost 5 bases, leaving 6 bases of the junction unmatched. CDR3 protein: CASSPRTGGRETQYF. CDR3 nucleotides: TGTGCCAGCAGTCCCAGGACAGGGGGCAGAGAGACCCAGTACTTC.

The V and J genes are TRBV29-1 and TRBJ2-1; TRBD1 agrees at 8 bases. CDR1 is SQVTM, CDR2 ANQGSEA, per germline. The CDR3 is 11 residues long. The J segment lost 15 bases and the V segment lost 1 base, leaving 5 bases of the junction unmatched. CDR3 region: CSVEGTGPVFF. CDR3 sequence (DNA): TGCAGCGTTGAAGGGACAGGGCCTGTGTTCTTC.

J is TRBJ2-1 and V is TRBV20-1; D uncertain. CDR1 is DFQATT, CDR2 SNEGSKA, per germline (reference sequence). This CDR3 has 11 residues. The V end was cut by 7 bases, the J end by 4 bases, with 8 bases between. CDR3 nucleotide sequence: TGCAGTGGAGACCAGTACAATGAGCAGTTCTTC. Protein sequence: CSGDQYNEQFF.

The CDR3 DNA follows: TGTGCCAGCAGTTTCGGCTCAGGGTCCTACGAGCAGTACTTC. Translation: CASSFGSGSYEQYF. The genes are TRBV27 and TRBJ2-7, with D possibly matching TRBD1 (5 bases). The V end was cut by 3 bases, the J end by 1 base, with 10 bases between. The CDR3 has 14 residues. Germline V gene data show CDR1 as MNHEY and CDR2 as SMNVEV (reference sequence).

The rearrangement joins TRBV9 to TRBJ2-5; D assignment may be TRBD1 or TRBD2 (5 bases each). V was clipped by 4 bases and J by 3 bases, with 19 bases between them. CDR1 and CDR2 from the germline V gene are SGDLS and YYNGEE. This CDR3 is 16 amino acids long. The CDR3 reads CASSIRDAIGEETQYF. The CDR3 nucleotides read TGTGCCAGCAGCATCCGGGACGCAATCGGGGAAGAGACCCAGTACTTC. The whole variable domain, filled in from reference TRBV9 and TRBJ2-5, reads DSGVTQTPKHLITATGQRVTLRCSPRSGDLSVYWYQQSLDQGLQFLIQYYNGEERAKGNILERFSAQQFPDLHSELNLSSLELGDSALYFCASSIRDAIGEETQYFGPGTRLLVL.

The V call is TRBV7-2, the J call TRBJ2-2, with no clear D. The germline V and J ends were trimmed by 0 bases and 2 bases, with 7 bases remaining between them. This CDR3 contains 15 residues. CDR1 and CDR2 from the germline V gene are SGHTA and FQGNSA. The CDR3 protein is CASSLAFSNTGELFF. The CDR3 nucleotides read TGTGCCAGCAGCTTAGCGTTTTCAAACACCGGGGAGCTGTTTTTT.

A word on this clone: The same CDR3 can be traced to other DNA sequences in this sample. The genes are TRBV29-1 and TRBJ2-5, with TRBD2 matching 7 bases. The CDR3 runs to 12 residues. Germline CDR1 and CDR2: SQVTM and ANQGSEA. V lost 6 bases and J lost 5; bases outside the gene matches: 6. The CDR3 loop reads CSVWGGSETQYF. CDR3 DNA sequence: TGCAGCGTATGGGGGGGAAGTGAGACCCAGTACTTC.

The chain uses TRBV27 and TRBJ2-7, with D possibly matching TRBD1 (5 bases). Trimming took off 4 bases at V and 0 bases at J, with 16 bases between the two ends. The CDR3 is made up of 16 amino acids. The germline V gene encodes CDR1 MNHEY and CDR2 SMNVEV (reference sequence). The CDR3, as DNA: TGTGCCAGCAGTTCGCCCCTCAGACAGAACTCCTACGAGCAGTACTTC. As protein: CASSSPLRQNSYEQYF.

The chain links TRBV21-1 to TRBJ2-1; the listed D gene, TRBD2, was not tested against the DNA. TRBV21-1 is termed a pseudogene. The CDR3 extends over 14 amino acids. In DNA form, the CDR3 reads TGTGCCAGCAGCACCCCAGCTAGCGGGGCAGAGCAGTTCTTC. This translates into CASSTPASGAEQFF.

The chain is built from TRBV7-2 and TRBJ2-7; TRBD1 agrees at 8 bases. V gave up 6 bases and J gave up 0 bases; unmatched junction bases: 7. From germline, CDR1 is SGHTA and CDR2 FQGNSA. The CDR3 has 15 residues. The DNA of the CDR3 is TGTGCCAGCAGTTTCTCAGGGGGCCCCTCCTACGAGCAGTACTTC. Protein product: CASSFSGGPSYEQYF.

The rearrangement joins TRBV5-4 to TRBJ2-5; possibly TRBD1 for D (5 bases). Deletions cut 9 bases from V and 3 bases from J, with 15 bases between. The length of the CDR3 is 13 residues. Germline V gene sequence: CDR1 SGHNT, CDR2 YYREEE (reference sequence). The DNA of the CDR3 is TGTGCCATGCAGGGTCCCCGCAAAGAGACCCAGTACTTC. Amino acids: CAMQGPRKETQYF.

The V call is TRBV28, the J call TRBJ1-6; D is uncertain. Germline assignment: CDR1 MDHEN and CDR2 SYDVKM. V was cut by 6 bases and J by 5 bases, with 11 bases left in between. This CDR3 is built from 14 residues. CDR3 protein: CASRAAVDNSPLHF. In DNA form, the CDR3 reads TGTGCCAGCAGGGCGGCGGTGGATAATTCACCCCTCCACTTT.

A note on this clone: Other DNA sequences in the same sample also yield this CDR3. This chain uses TRBV7-2 with TRBJ1-5; 7 bases are shared with TRBD1. The V gene's germline CDR1 is SGHTA and CDR2 FQGNSA. The CDR3 length is 15 residues. Trimming at V came to 5 bases and at J to 2 bases, leaving 6 bases not matched to a gene. CDR3 residues: CASSLDRAGNQPQHF. DNA for the CDR3: TGTGCCAGCAGCCTTGACAGGGCCGGCAATCAGCCCCAGCATTTT.

The chain carries TRBV11-1 and TRBJ1-2, with TRBD1 identical over 12 bases. The CDR3 is 17 residues long. Germline assignment: CDR1 SGHAT and CDR2 FQDESV (reference sequence). V lost 4 bases and J lost 4; bases outside the gene matches: 10. CDR3 nucleotide sequence: TGTGCCAGCAGCTCCAGGGACAGGGGGCGTATCGGCTATGGCTACACCTTC. This sequence encodes CASSSRDRGRIGYGYTF.

In this sample, this clone turned up a few times. V usage is TRBV27 and J usage is TRBJ2-7, with 10 bases that match TRBD1. The CDR3 length is 15 residues. Germline CDR1 is MNHEY and CDR2 is SMNVEV (reference sequence). V trimming: 6 bases; J trimming: 6 bases; junction bases outside the gene matches: 11. In DNA form, the CDR3 reads TGTGCCAGCAGCCCCACCGGGACAGGGGTAAGCGAGCAGTACTTC. Amino acid sequence: CASSPTGTGVSEQYF.

Regarding this clone: Other DNA sequences within the sample encode an identical CDR3. This chain uses TRBV5-1 with TRBJ2-3; D gene uncertain. The CDR3 consists of 13 residues. V was trimmed by 2 bases and J by 0 bases, leaving 4 bases between them. CDR1 is SGHRS and CDR2 is YFSETQ in the germline V gene. The CDR3: CASSFGSTDTQYF. CDR3 DNA sequence: TGCGCCAGCAGCTTCGGCAGCACAGATACGCAGTATTTT.

The rearrangement uses TRBV18 and TRBJ2-7, with TRBD2 matching over 7 bases. V lost 1 base to trimming and J lost 2 bases; unmatched junction nucleotides: 8. CDR3 size: 16 residues. In germline, CDR1 is KGHSH, CDR2 LQKENI. CDR3 nucleotides: TGTGCCAGCTCACCACGGAGCGGGAACCTTCCCTACGAGCAGTACTTC. Protein: CASSPRSGNLPYEQYF.

V gene TRBV18 combines with J gene TRBJ1-1; D not certain. Germline V gene lookup returns CDR1 KGHSH and CDR2 LQKENI. Trimming stripped 3 bases from V and 5 bases from J, with 22 bases between. This CDR3 is built from 17 residues. The CDR3 DNA is TGTGCCAGCTCACCCTTATCCCCTATCGGGGTAGGAACTGAAGCTTTCTTT. Translating gives CASSPLSPIGVGTEAFF.

The chain carries TRBV7-2 and TRBJ2-6; no definite D call. V was shortened by 5 bases and J by 0 bases, with 11 bases between the two germline ends. Per germline, CDR1 SGHTA and CDR2 FQGNSA. This CDR3 is built from 16 residues. The CDR3 nucleotides are TGTGCCAGCAGCCCCTACCGAGCCTCTGGGGCCAACGTCCTGACTTTC. Its translation: CASSPYRASGANVLTF.

In regard to this clone: A read error may account for a junction end that differs from germline. The chain employs TRBV7-7 and TRBJ1-1; D remains ambiguous. CDR3 size: 13 residues. Per germline, CDR1 SSHAT and CDR2 FNYEAQ (reference sequence). The CDR3: CASSFYQNTEAFF. Here the CDR3 DNA reads TGTGCTAGCAGCTTCTATCAGAACACTGAAGCTTTCTTT.

This chain connects TRBV18 to TRBJ2-2, with D unresolved. V was trimmed by 3 bases and J by 2 bases, leaving 10 bases between them. Looked up from germline, CDR1 is KGHSH and CDR2 is LQKENI. The CDR3 covers 15 residues. The CDR3 sequence: CASSPFKANTGELFF. The CDR3 region has the DNA TGTGCCAGCTCACCTTTCAAAGCCAACACCGGGGAGCTGTTTTTT.